The 20 T cell receptor beta chains below were found in one sample sequenced in a study of technical replicates of blood from a few donors. Sequencing was performed with immunoSEQ multiplex PCR; in TCRdb, only in-frame clones are kept and a portion is missing. The sample comprises about 97,000 clones, approximately 96% of which are singletons, and approximately 0.2% rests with the top ten. Sequencing was carried out using T cells isolated from PBMCs. The source of these receptors is a human donor in good health.

This chain connects TRBV28 to TRBJ2-1; 11 bases agree with TRBD2. CDR3 length: 14 amino acids. The germline V gene encodes CDR1 MDHEN and CDR2 SYDVKM. V shed 10 bases and J 7 bases; nucleotides not matched to a gene: 9. CDR3 sequence reads: CATLAGGLSNEQFF. For the CDR3, the DNA is TGTGCCACATTAGCGGGAGGGTTGTCGAATGAGCAGTTCTTC. The variable domain in full, with the rest retrieved from reference TRBV28 and TRBJ2-1, is DVKVTQSSRYLVKRTGEKVFLECVQDMDHENMFWYRQDPGLGLRLIYFSYDVKMKEKGDIPEGYSVSREKKERFSLILESASTNQTSMYLCATLAGGLSNEQFFGPGTRLTVL.

The chain uses TRBV13 and TRBJ2-1, with 8 bases matching TRBD1. Looked up from germline, CDR1 is PRHDT and CDR2 is FYEKMQ (reference sequence). This CDR3 has 17 amino acids. V shed 5 bases and J 0 bases; nucleotides not matched to a gene: 9. In nucleotides, the CDR3 is TGTGCCAGCAGCCCGCATCCTACAGGGGGCTCCTACAATGAGCAGTTCTTC. The encoded protein is CASSPHPTGGSYNEQFF.

The chain has TRBV28 and TRBJ1-2; D not resolved. The germline V and J ends were trimmed by 6 bases and 8 bases, with 22 bases remaining between them. Germline V gene data show CDR1 as MDHEN and CDR2 as SYDVKM. The CDR3 is 15 amino acids. The CDR3: CASRELNPPPGGYTF. The CDR3 region has the DNA TGTGCCAGCAGGGAGCTCAACCCCCCGCCTGGCGGCTACACCTTC.

The chain employs TRBV6-5 and TRBJ2-5; TRBD2 matches 12 bases. The CDR3 spans 15 residues. The germline V gene encodes CDR1 MNHEY and CDR2 SVGAGI. V lost 6 bases and J lost 6; bases outside the gene matches: 8. CDR3 in amino acids: CASRLAGGPDKTQYF. The CDR3 region has the DNA TGTGCCAGCAGGCTAGCGGGGGGGCCTGACAAGACCCAGTACTTC.

J is TRBJ1-1 and V is TRBV4-1; TRBD1 is a possible D gene (6 bases). The V gene lost 3 bases and the J gene lost 8 bases, with 25 bases spanning the gap. Germline V gene sequence: CDR1 MGHRA, CDR2 YSYEKL. This CDR3 spans 17 amino acids. The CDR3 is CASSQSTGYSLRAEAFF. Here the CDR3 DNA reads TGCGCCAGCAGCCAGTCGACAGGCTACAGCCTCCGGGCCGAAGCTTTCTTT.

The chain links TRBV5-1 to TRBJ1-2; TRBD1 agrees at 7 bases. The CDR3 has 15 residues. The V segment lost 1 base and the J segment 2 bases; nucleotides outside the gene matches: 5. CDR1 is SGHRS, CDR2 YFSETQ, per germline. CDR3 protein: CASSLWWDSNYGYTF. CDR3 bases: TGCGCCAGCAGCTTGTGGTGGGACAGCAACTATGGCTACACCTTC.

This rearrangement joins TRBV5-1 to TRBJ2-3; TRBD2 matches 12 bases. Germline V CDR1 and CDR2: SGHRS, YFSETQ. V lost 0 bases, J lost 0 bases, and 5 bases stayed unmatched. The CDR3 sequence is 18 residues long. Written as DNA, the CDR3 is TGCGCCAGCAGCTTGGAGCCTAGCGGGGGGGGAAGCACAGATACGCAGTATTTT. Protein product: CASSLEPSGGGSTDTQYF.

J is TRBJ2-7 and V is TRBV16, with 7 bases identical to TRBD1. The length of the CDR3 is 16 residues. Looked up from germline, CDR1 is KGHSY and CDR2 is FQNENV. Trimming cost V 3 bases and J 0 bases; bases outside gene matches: 8. This CDR3 reads CASSQRTGQSSYEQYF. The DNA of the CDR3 is TGTGCCAGCAGCCAGCGGACAGGTCAGAGCTCCTACGAGCAGTACTTC.

The chain has TRBV2 and TRBJ2-7; the D is unclear. Germline-derived CDR1 and CDR2 are SNHLY and FYNNEI. Deletions cut 6 bases from V and 0 bases from J, with 9 bases between. This CDR3 is built from 13 residues. CDR3 sequence: CASRQLLSYEQYF. CDR3 bases: TGTGCCAGCAGACAGCTTCTCTCCTACGAGCAGTACTTC.

The gene calls are TRBV19 and TRBJ1-2, with D possibly being TRBD1 (5 bases). The CDR3 runs 14 residues. Germline V gene sequence: CDR1 LNHDA, CDR2 SQIVND (reference sequence). Trimming cost V 7 bases and J 7 bases, with 19 bases left between them. The CDR3 DNA reads as TGTGCCAGTAAGGGGAGGGCCATGGGTATTGGCTACACCTTC. Protein sequence: CASKGRAMGIGYTF.

As to this clone: The junction differs from germline at one of its ends, possibly a read error. This chain links TRBV29-1 with TRBJ1-5, with TRBD1 matching 8 bases. The length of the CDR3 is 15 residues. Germline assignment: CDR1 SQVTM and CDR2 ANQGSEA. DNA for the CDR3: TGCAGCGTAGAAGGACAGGGTTATAGCAATCAGCCCCAGCATTTT. This gives the protein CSVEGQGYSNQPQHF. Looking up the rest from reference TRBV29-1 and TRBJ1-5 gives the full variable domain: SAVISQKPSRDICQRGTSLTIQCQVDSQVTMMFWYRQQPGQSLTLIATANQGSEATYESGFVIDKFPISRPNLTFSTLTVSNMSPEDSSIYLCSVEGQGYSNQPQHFGDGTRLSIL.

The rearrangement joins TRBV11-3 to TRBJ1-1; 9 bases fit TRBD1. The CDR3 is 16 residues long. Germline V gives CDR1 SGHNT, CDR2 YENEEA. V shed 4 bases and J 4 bases; nucleotides not matched to a gene: 10. CDR3 amino acids: CASSSRQGGIGTEAFF. The CDR3 bases are TGTGCCAGCAGCTCACGACAGGGGGGGATTGGCACTGAAGCTTTCTTT.

V usage is TRBV5-1 and J usage is TRBJ1-4, with a tentative D call TRBD1 (6 bases). Trimming left V 3 bases short and J 6 bases short, with 12 bases between. CDR1 is SGHRS and CDR2 is YFSETQ in the germline V gene. This CDR3 is 14 amino acids long. The CDR3 region is CASSWTVGDEKLFF. As DNA, the CDR3 is TGCGCCAGCAGCTGGACAGTTGGGGATGAAAAACTGTTTTTT.

This chain connects TRBV28 to TRBJ2-5; 9 positions agree with TRBD1. Germline lookup yields CDR1 MDHEN and CDR2 SYDVKM. V lost 6 bases to trimming and J lost 5 bases; unmatched junction nucleotides: 7. The CDR3 is 14 residues long. CDR3 in DNA: TGTGCCAGCAGGGAACAGGGGGCAGGGGAGACCCAGTACTTC. It codes for CASREQGAGETQYF.

The chain links TRBV7-9 to TRBJ1-2; D gene unclear. CDR3 length: 14 residues. V was clipped by 5 bases and J by 3 bases, with 13 bases between them. From germline, CDR1 is SEHNR and CDR2 FQNEAQ (reference sequence). As DNA, the CDR3 is TGTGCCAGCAGCCCCCTAGTGGAGGACTATGGCTACACCTTC. Protein product: CASSPLVEDYGYTF.

The rearrangement links TRBV4-1 to TRBJ2-7, with no clear D. The CDR3 totals 16 residues. Germline loops: CDR1 MGHRA, CDR2 YSYEKL. V was cut by 0 bases and J by 2 bases, with 14 bases left in between. This CDR3 is CASSQDLMISAYEQYF. The CDR3 DNA reads as TGCGCCAGCAGCCAAGATCTCATGATATCGGCCTACGAGCAGTACTTC.

The chain links TRBV14 to TRBJ2-7; maybe TRBD2 (7 bases). With 1 base removed from V and 2 bases from J, the gap between germline ends came to 18 bases. Per the germline V gene, CDR1 is SGHDN and CDR2 is FVKESK. The length of the CDR3 is 17 residues. The CDR3 DNA reads TGTGCCAGCAGCCAAGTAGGGCGGGGGCATCCCGCCTACGAGCAGTACTTC. This encodes CASSQVGRGHPAYEQYF. Filled out from reference TRBV14 and TRBJ2-7, the complete variable domain reads EAGVTQFPSHSVIEKGQTVTLRCDPISGHDNLYWYRRVMGKEIKFLLHFVKESKQDESGMPNNRFLAERTGGTYSTLKVQPAELEDSGVYFCASSQVGRGHPAYEQYFGPGTRLTVT.

The chain employs TRBV6-1 and TRBJ2-7; D call uncertain. The CDR3 totals 13 residues. Trimming cost V 2 bases and J 3 bases, with 8 bases left between them. The germline CDR1 and CDR2 sequences are MNHNS and SASEGT. The CDR3: CASSEMVGYEQYF. CDR3 coding DNA: TGTGCCAGCAGTGAAATGGTCGGCTACGAGCAGTACTTC.

The rearrangement joins TRBV5-6 to TRBJ2-2; a possible D gene is TRBD2 (5 bases). Germline values: CDR1 SGHDT, CDR2 YYEEEE. The CDR3 extends over 13 amino acids. With 5 bases removed from V and 8 bases from J, the gap between germline ends came to 13 bases. This chain's CDR3 is CASRPAGRGELFF. CDR3 nucleotide sequence: TGTGCCAGCAGACCCGCGGGCAGAGGGGAGCTGTTTTTT.

The rearrangement uses TRBV10-3 and TRBJ2-5, with 9 nucleotides matching TRBD2. The germline gives CDR1 ENHRY, CDR2 SYGVKD. Trimming took 0 bases from V and 2 from J; bases not matched to a gene: 4. The CDR3 loop spans 16 amino acids. Here the CDR3 DNA reads TGTGCCATCAGTGAGTCGGTAGCGGGGGCTCAAGAGACCCAGTACTTC. This encodes CAISESVAGAQETQYF.